This T cell receptor (beta chain) is drawn from a study of Ad26.COV2.S vaccination and SARS-CoV-2 variants. At the level of the study: It was the COV1001 Ad26.COV2.S trial arm that included the donor.

This clone has more than one count but fewer than ten. Its antigen is not known. Only in-frame clones appear in the TCRdb table, and some are missing; sequencing was by immunoSEQ multiplex PCR. The sample shows approximately 300,000 clones, roughly 86% of them seen only once. Described treatment: roughly 20 received Ad26.COV2.S at low or high dose, single or two shots; about 5 received placebo; per-sample allocation not given. Sampling occurred on day 63 after the first vaccine or placebo injection. Recruitment in Boston yielded a donor of adult age, 18-55 years. In germline, CDR1 is ENHRY, CDR2 SYGVKD. This CDR3 contains 15 residues. The ends lost 7 bases at V and 7 bases at J; junction bases unmatched: 15. General study results and limits: Vaccinees reportedly had broad spike-specific CD8+ and CD4+ T cell responses. While placebo recipients had lower spike-specific TCR breadth, vaccine recipients had more.

The clonotype was recovered from a person aged 18-65 years who received the Ad26.COV2.S COVID-19 vaccine or a placebo. The chain has TRBV10-3 and TRBJ2-7, with 8 bases matching TRBD1. The starting material was peripheral blood, obtained in a trial of Ad26.COV2.S vaccine versus placebo. The CDR3 sequence is CAITPTGANSGEQYF. The CDR3 DNA reads as TGTGCCATCACTCCGACAGGGGCTAATTCGGGAGAGCAGTACTTC.